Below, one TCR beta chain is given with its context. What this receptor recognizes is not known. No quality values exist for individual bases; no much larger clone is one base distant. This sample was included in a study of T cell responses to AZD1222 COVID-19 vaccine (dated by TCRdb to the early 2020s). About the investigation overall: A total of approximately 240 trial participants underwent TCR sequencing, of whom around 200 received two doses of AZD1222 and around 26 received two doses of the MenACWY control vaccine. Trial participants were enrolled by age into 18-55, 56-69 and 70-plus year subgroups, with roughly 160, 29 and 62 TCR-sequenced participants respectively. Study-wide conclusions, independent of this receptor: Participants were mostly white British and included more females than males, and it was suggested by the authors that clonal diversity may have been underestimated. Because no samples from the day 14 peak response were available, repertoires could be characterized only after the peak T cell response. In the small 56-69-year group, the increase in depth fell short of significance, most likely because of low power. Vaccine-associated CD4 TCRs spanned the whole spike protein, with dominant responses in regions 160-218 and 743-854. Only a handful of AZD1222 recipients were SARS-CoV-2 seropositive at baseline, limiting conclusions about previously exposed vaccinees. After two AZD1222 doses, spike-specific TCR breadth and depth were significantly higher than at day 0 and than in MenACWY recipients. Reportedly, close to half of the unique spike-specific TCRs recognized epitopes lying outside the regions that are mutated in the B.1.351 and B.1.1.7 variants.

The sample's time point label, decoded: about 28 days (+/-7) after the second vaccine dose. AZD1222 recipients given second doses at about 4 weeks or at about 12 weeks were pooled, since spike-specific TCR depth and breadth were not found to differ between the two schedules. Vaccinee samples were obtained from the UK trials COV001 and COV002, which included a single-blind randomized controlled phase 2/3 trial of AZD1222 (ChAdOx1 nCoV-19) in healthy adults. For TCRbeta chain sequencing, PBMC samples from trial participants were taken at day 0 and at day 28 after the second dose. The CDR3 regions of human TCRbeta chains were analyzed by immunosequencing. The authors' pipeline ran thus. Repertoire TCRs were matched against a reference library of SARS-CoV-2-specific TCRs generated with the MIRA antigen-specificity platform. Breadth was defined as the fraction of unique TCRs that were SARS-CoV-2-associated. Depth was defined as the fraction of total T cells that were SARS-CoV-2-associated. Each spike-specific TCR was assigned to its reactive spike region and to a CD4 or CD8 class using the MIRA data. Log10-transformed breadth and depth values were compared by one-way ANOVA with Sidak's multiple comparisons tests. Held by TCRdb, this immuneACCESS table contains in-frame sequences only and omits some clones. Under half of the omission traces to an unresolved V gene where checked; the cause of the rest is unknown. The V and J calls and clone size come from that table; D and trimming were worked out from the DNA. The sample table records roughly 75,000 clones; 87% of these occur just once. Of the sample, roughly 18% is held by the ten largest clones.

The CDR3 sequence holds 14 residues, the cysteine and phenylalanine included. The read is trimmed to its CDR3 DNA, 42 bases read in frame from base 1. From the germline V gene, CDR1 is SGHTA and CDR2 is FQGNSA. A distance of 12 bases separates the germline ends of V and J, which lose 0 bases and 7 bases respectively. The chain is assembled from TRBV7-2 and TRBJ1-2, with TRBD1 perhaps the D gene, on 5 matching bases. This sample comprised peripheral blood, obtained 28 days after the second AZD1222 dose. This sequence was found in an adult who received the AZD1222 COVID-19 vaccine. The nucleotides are TGTGCCAGCAGCTTAGCTGGAGGGACTGGTGGCTACACCTTC. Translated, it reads CASSLAGGTGGYTF.